The sequence of this T cell receptor (beta chain) was determined in a study of T cell repertoires in cytomegalovirus infection. Study findings and constraints: Cumulative frequency of public TCR beta families picked out carriers of CMV plus the relevant HLA.

TCRdb passed the reads through MiXCR, listing each CDR3 protein once. The sample includes almost 550,000 distinct CDR3 sequences, 15% to 20% of them seen just once. J was trimmed by 5 bases and V by 5 bases; bases with no gene match: 14. CDR1 and CDR2 (germline): LNHDA, SQIVND (reference sequence). This CDR3 region has 16 residues. With regard to this clonotype: Its antigen is not identified.

Sequencing input: CD8+ T cells from PBMCs. The rearrangement uses TRBV19 and TRBJ2-5; the match to TRBD2 covers 7 bases. This sequence was found in a human donor in good health (CMV status not recorded). Some clones in this sample may be carry-over from other donors' samples. Written as DNA, the CDR3 is TGTGCCAGTAGTCTCCTCCGTGCGGGGAGGGATGAGACCCAGTACTTC. The encoded protein is CASSLLRAGRDETQYF.